One sample yielded the 20 T cell receptor beta chains listed below, sequenced in a study of human T cells and chemical hapten exposure. Time point specified: patch test 1, 2 weeks after DPC sensitization. Treatment meaning: therapeutic diphenylcyclopropenone sensitization with weekly scalp DPC. TCRdb fed the RACE reads into MiXCR, producing one record per CDR3 protein. The data hold some 180,000 distinct CDR3 sequences, with more than 20% observed a single time. Sequencing used whole blood, obtained in connection with sensitization to the hapten diphenylcyclopropenone (DPC). The receptors derive from a woman aged 45-65 years with alopecia areata. Some clones in this sample may be carry-over from other donors' samples.

The J gene is TRBJ2-7, the V gene TRBV27; 7 nucleotides match TRBD1. The CDR3 is 15 amino acids. From germline, CDR1 is MNHEY and CDR2 SMNVEV (reference sequence). V shed 4 bases and J 2 bases; nucleotides not matched to a gene: 8. The chain's CDR3 is CASSYRTGDTYEQYF. The DNA for the CDR3 is TGTGCCAGCAGTTACCGGACAGGCGACACCTACGAGCAGTACTTC.

This clonotype was seen more than once but under ten times. The chain uses TRBV5-1 and TRBJ2-1; the match to TRBD2 covers 11 bases. The J segment lost 5 bases and the V segment lost 4 bases, leaving 5 bases of the junction unmatched. Germline loops: CDR1 SGHRS, CDR2 YFSETQ. The CDR3 is made up of 15 amino acids. CDR3 amino acids: CASSRTSGLHNEQFF. The CDR3 DNA sequence: TGCGCCAGCAGCCGGACTAGCGGGCTTCACAATGAGCAGTTCTTC.

V is TRBV12-3 or TRBV12-4 and J is TRBJ1-4, with D hard to call. CDR3 length: 12 residues. V was pared by 8 bases and J by 8 bases, with 12 bases between. The CDR3 region is CASRREKEKLFF. CDR3 DNA sequence: TGTGCCAGCCGTAGAGAAAAGGAAAAACTGTTTTTT.

V gene TRBV18 combines with J gene TRBJ1-4; D is ambiguous. Trimming shortened V by 1 base and J by 4 bases, and 10 bases separated the two germline ends. Germline CDR1 KGHSH, CDR2 LQKENI. The CDR3 is 15 residues long. For the CDR3, the DNA is TGTGCCAGCTCACCACAAGGACTGGTTAATGAAAAACTGTTTTTT. This sequence encodes CASSPQGLVNEKLFF. Variable domain in full (rest from reference TRBV18 and TRBJ1-4): NAGVMQNPRHLVRRRGQEARLRCSPMKGHSHVYWYRQLPEEGLKFMVYLQKENIIDESGMPKERFSAEFPKEGPSILRIQQVVRGDSAAYFCASSPQGLVNEKLFFGSGTQLSVL.

This chain connects TRBV7-8 to TRBJ2-2; D is ambiguous. Trimming took 1 base from V and 5 from J, leaving 8 bases between them. Germline V CDR1 and CDR2: SGHVS, FQNEAQ. This CDR3 has 14 residues. CDR3 coding DNA: TGTGCCAGCAGCTTAGTTTTGGGAACCGGGGAGCTGTTTTTT. It is translated as CASSLVLGTGELFF.

The chain couples TRBV12-3 or TRBV12-4 to TRBJ2-3; perhaps D is TRBD1 or TRBD2 (5 bases each). V gave up 6 bases and J gave up 6 bases, with 13 bases separating them. The CDR3 sequence is 13 residues long. The chain's CDR3 is CASRPGRPDTQYF. For the CDR3, the DNA is TGTGCCAGCAGGCCGGGACGGCCCGATACGCAGTATTTT.

This clonotype was seen only a few times. This rearrangement joins TRBV12-3 or TRBV12-4 to TRBJ2-1; D is possibly TRBD2 (6 bases). The CDR3 is made up of 13 amino acids. The germline V and J ends were trimmed by 5 bases and 3 bases, with 8 bases remaining between them. The CDR3 DNA is TGTGCCAGCAGTCCGGACTACTACAATGAGCAGTTCTTC. Translated: CASSPDYYNEQFF.

This clonotype has only a few counts. The V call is TRBV10-2, the J call TRBJ1-2, with TRBD1 matching over 7 bases. V dropped 7 bases and J dropped 6; count of bases not matched to a gene: 8. The CDR3 sequence is 13 residues long. Germline CDR1 and CDR2: WSHSY and SAAADI. DNA of the CDR3: TGCGCCAGCACCCGACAGGGCGATAATGGCTACACCTTC. This codes for CASTRQGDNGYTF.

The chain links TRBV29-1 to TRBJ2-5, with D possibly being TRBD2 (5 bases). CDR3 length equals 14 residues. Germline V gives CDR1 SQVTM, CDR2 ANQGSEA. Between the trimmed V and J ends, which lost 5 bases and 1 base, there was a span of 14 bases. The CDR3 here is CSVFSTRAQETQYF. In DNA, the CDR3 is TGCAGCGTTTTCTCCACGAGGGCCCAAGAGACCCAGTACTTC.

The chain combines TRBV20-1 with TRBJ1-5; no firm D call. CDR3 length: 13 residues. Trimming removed 1 base from V and 6 bases from J, with 10 bases in between. Germline CDR1 DFQATT, CDR2 SNEGSKA (reference sequence). This chain's CDR3 is CSARGQWAQPQHF. In DNA, the CDR3 is TGCAGTGCTAGAGGTCAGTGGGCTCAGCCCCAGCATTTT.

The CDR3 bases are TGTGCCAGCACCCAGGAATACCAGTGGGATCAGCCCCAGCATTTT. Protein product: CASTQEYQWDQPQHF. The rearrangement uses TRBV7-8 and TRBJ1-5; D not resolved. This CDR3 is built from 15 residues. Germline V gene data show CDR1 as SGHVS and CDR2 as FQNEAQ. The V end lost 7 bases, the J end lost 5 bases, and 18 bases lay between the germline ends.

The chain has TRBV7-2 and TRBJ1-2; D may be TRBD1 (5 bases). The CDR3 totals 14 residues. CDR1 is SGHTA, CDR2 FQGNSA, per germline. Trimming pared 3 bases from V and 4 bases from J, leaving 12 bases between. The CDR3 DNA is TGTGCCAGCAGCTTTTCCGGGACTCCCTATGGCTACACCTTC. Translated: CASSFSGTPYGYTF.

The genes are TRBV12-3 or TRBV12-4 and TRBJ2-2; the D call may be TRBD1 or TRBD2 (5 bases each). The CDR3 runs 14 residues. Trimming cost V 7 bases and J 5 bases, with 14 bases left between them. CDR3: CASTSGTRTGELFF. DNA for the CDR3: TGTGCCAGCACTTCCGGGACCCGGACCGGGGAGCTGTTTTTT.

The gene calls are TRBV3-1 and TRBJ2-1; TRBD2 matches at 9 bases. The CDR3 totals 14 residues. The germline gives CDR1 LGHDT, CDR2 YNNKEL (reference sequence). J was trimmed by 13 bases and V by 0 bases; bases with no gene match: 7. The CDR3 region has the DNA TGTGCCAGCAGCCAAGATCAAAGCGGGAGGTCTCAGTTCTTC. Residues: CASSQDQSGRSQFF.

This sequence joins TRBV5-5 and TRBJ2-1, with D unclear. Trimming took off 2 bases at V and 9 bases at J, with 15 bases between the two ends. The length of the CDR3 is 14 residues. Germline loops: CDR1 SGHKS, CDR2 YYEKEE (reference sequence). The DNA for the CDR3 is TGTGCCAGCAGCTTACATACCCCCAGGTCTGAGCAGTTCTTC. The encoded protein is CASSLHTPRSEQFF. The variable domain in full, with the rest retrieved from reference TRBV5-5 and TRBJ2-1, is DAGVTQSPTHLIKTRGQQVTLRCSPISGHKSVSWYQQVLGQGPQFIFQYYEKEERGRGNFPDRFSARQFPNYSSELNVNALLLGDSALYLCASSLHTPRSEQFFGPGTRLTVL.

This rearrangement joins TRBV20-1 to TRBJ1-2, with a weak D call TRBD1 (6 bases). V was trimmed by 6 bases and J by 2 bases, leaving 13 bases between them. Germline CDR1 is DFQATT and CDR2 is SNEGSKA (reference sequence). The CDR3 runs 13 residues. The CDR3, as DNA: TGCAGTGCGTCGACAGGTCCCAACTATGGCTACACCTTC. It yields the protein CSASTGPNYGYTF.

This rearrangement joins TRBV6-1 to TRBJ2-5; the D gene is possibly TRBD1 (6 bases). The V gene lost 2 bases and the J gene lost 2 bases, with 9 bases spanning the gap. This CDR3 spans 14 amino acids. CDR1 and CDR2 from the germline V gene are MNHNS and SASEGT. The CDR3: CASSEMGAQETQYF. CDR3 DNA sequence: TGTGCCAGCAGTGAAATGGGGGCGCAAGAGACCCAGTACTTC.

Only a few counts were recorded for this clonotype. The chain couples TRBV10-3 to TRBJ2-4; unclear D gene. The CDR3 runs 11 residues. The germline V and J ends were trimmed by 3 bases and 5 bases, with 2 bases remaining between them. CDR1 and CDR2 (germline): ENHRY, SYGVKD. The CDR3 DNA follows: TGTGCCATCAGTGACGAAAACATTCAGTACTTC. Its protein is CAISDENIQYF.

In this sample, this clonotype turned up many times. The junction and the germline gene differ at one end; a read error may be behind it. The chain combines TRBV7-7 with TRBJ2-5, with unresolved D. The CDR3 loop spans 13 amino acids. Germline CDR1 is SSHAT and CDR2 is FNYEAQ (reference sequence). This CDR3 reads CASSLALPETQYF. DNA for the CDR3: TGTGCTAGCAGCTTAGCTCTTCCAGAGACCCAGTACTTC.

This clonotype was seen a single time. The rearrangement joins TRBV6-6 to TRBJ2-1; 10 positions agree with TRBD2. V was pared by 7 bases and J by 8 bases, with 11 bases of the junction left unmatched. Germline CDR1 is MNHNY and CDR2 is SVGAGI (reference sequence). The CDR3 has 15 amino acids. The CDR3 sequence: CASTKLAGVFDEQFF. DNA of the CDR3: TGTGCCAGCACCAAGCTAGCGGGAGTCTTCGATGAGCAGTTCTTC.